Below are 7 T cell receptor beta chains sequenced from a single sample in a study of blood T cell repertoires in COVID-19. The method was immunoSEQ multiplex PCR; TCRdb's version includes in-frame clones alone and lacks a portion of them. The data hold 91,000 or so clones, with just over 85% observed a single time. Sequencing was done on a sample of peripheral blood. The receptors here all came from a woman aged 60 to 75 in a cohort sampled during active or convalescent COVID-19.

This chain uses TRBV6-1 with TRBJ1-2, with D tentatively TRBD1 (5 bases). CDR3 length: 14 residues. Deletions cut 1 base from V and 4 bases from J, with 10 bases between. The germline V gene has CDR1 MNHNS and CDR2 SASEGT. In nucleotides, the CDR3 is TGTGCCAGCAGTGAAGGGACGACAGTCTATGGCTACACCTTC. Its translation: CASSEGTTVYGYTF.

This chain uses TRBV5-1 with TRBJ1-2, with D hard to call. Germline V CDR1 and CDR2: SGHRS, YFSETQ. This CDR3 comprises 14 residues. Trimming cost V 4 bases and J 4 bases, with 14 bases left between them. CDR3 coding DNA: TGCGCCAGCAGCCCACCGACGAGCGGCTATGGCTACACCTTC. Translated, it gives CASSPPTSGYGYTF. Full variable domain (rest looked up from reference TRBV5-1 and TRBJ1-2): KAGVTQTPRYLIKTRGQQVTLSCSPISGHRSVSWYQQTPGQGLQFLFEYFSETQRNKGNFPGRFSGRQFSNSRSEMNVSTLELGDSALYLCASSPPTSGYGYTFGSGTRLTVV.

The chain recombines TRBV9 with TRBJ2-2; TRBD1 aligns across 7 bases. With 7 bases clipped from V and 4 bases from J, the junction kept 7 bases outside the gene matches. Per the germline V gene, CDR1 is SGDLS and CDR2 is YYNGEE. The CDR3 has 14 amino acids. The CDR3 nucleotides read TGTGCCAGCGCCGGGACAGACGTCACCGGGGAGCTGTTTTTT. This codes for CASAGTDVTGELFF.

The V call is TRBV2, the J call TRBJ1-5; no reliable D call. Trimming left V 8 bases short and J 0 bases short, with 17 bases between. Germline-derived CDR1 and CDR2 are SNHLY and FYNNEI. The CDR3 runs to 16 residues. CDR3 coding DNA: TGTGCCAGCTCGGGTAGTGGAGGCTATAGCAATCAGCCCCAGCATTTT. The encoded protein is CASSGSGGYSNQPQHF.

The genes are TRBV7-9 and TRBJ1-2, with D possibly TRBD1 on 5 matching bases. Germline lookup yields CDR1 SEHNR and CDR2 FQNEAQ (reference sequence). V gave up 3 bases and J gave up 5 bases, with 10 bases separating them. There are 13 residues in the CDR3. The CDR3 bases are TGTGCCAGCAGCTTTAGCAGGGTATATGGCTACACCTTC. This encodes CASSFSRVYGYTF.

The chain is built from TRBV6-4 and TRBJ1-1; perhaps TRBD1 as D (5 bases). Trimming cost V 2 bases and J 1 base, with 8 bases left between them. In germline, CDR1 is MRHNA, CDR2 SNTAGT. This CDR3 spans 14 amino acids. In DNA form, the CDR3 reads TGTGCCAGCAGTGACGGAGGGGAGAACACTGAAGCTTTCTTT. Protein sequence: CASSDGGENTEAFF.

The chain links TRBV30 to TRBJ1-6, with TRBD1 matching over 8 bases. This CDR3 is built from 16 residues. V lost 3 bases to trimming and J lost 0 bases; unmatched junction nucleotides: 4. Germline V CDR1 and CDR2: GTSNPN, SVGIG (reference sequence). The CDR3 is CAWSPDRGSYNSPLHF. CDR3 nucleotides: TGTGCCTGGAGCCCCGACAGGGGCTCCTATAATTCACCCCTCCACTTT. The full variable domain, with the rest looked up from reference TRBV30 and TRBJ1-6, is SQTIHQWPATLVQPVGSPLSLECTVEGTSNPNLYWYRQAAGRGLQLLFYSVGIGQISSEVPQNLSASRPQDRQFILSSKKLLLSDSGFYLCAWSPDRGSYNSPLHFGNGTRLTVT.